The entry below gives a single TCR beta chain sequence along with its context. This clone's antigen is unknown. No much larger clone exists at a distance of one base, and base qualities are not known. A second Seattle source provided samples from volunteer blood donors who had recovered from COVID-19. Collaborating institutions collected whole blood in K2EDTA tubes following their own protocols. For TCRbeta analysis, collaborators shipped samples in one of three forms: frozen whole blood, isolated PBMCs, or DNA extracted from either of those sample types. The immunoSEQ Assay, a bias-controlled multiplex PCR, was used to amplify TCRbeta CDR3 regions from genomic DNA. The study's own analysis went as follows. Within the assay, amplification of reference gene primers was used to estimate how many nucleated cells each sample contained. Sequence reads were collapsed and filtered to measure the absolute abundance of every unique TCRbeta CDR3 rearrangement. For each sample, productive Simpson clonality was calculated as the square root of Simpson's diversity index across productive rearrangements. TCRdb limited this immuneACCESS table to in-frame rearrangements with V and J called. A share of clones is missing; checked studies link under half to unresolved V genes, and the rest is unexplained. V and J calls and clone size are those listed in that table; D and trimming were worked out from the DNA. The sample contains around 280,000 clones, around 90% of them found a single time. The ten largest clones add up to 2.2% of the sample.

These data are taken from a study of blood T cell repertoires in COVID-19 (TCRdb year 2020). Concerning the study at large: The collaborator samples originated in the United States, Italy and Spain and spanned the acute and convalescent phases of COVID-19. The material from the prospective study consisted of cDNA or gDNA derived from T cells, B-cell-depleted T cells, or PBMCs. The dataset comprised deeply sampled blood TCRbeta repertoires from subjects exposed to, actively infected with, or recovered from COVID-19. The repertoires were released in a freely available public database intended as a resource for research on the immune response to SARS-CoV-2. Samples came from the ongoing ImmuneRACE study (first 160 participants) plus 1,254 subjects from 6 global collaborators. Sample metadata almost always included a de-identified subject ID, COVID-19 status, age in years and sex. Where available, HLA class I and class II types were obtained from metadata supplied by the sample provider rather than from assay-based typing.

Here is what the overall study found, with its caveats: How much clinical and demographic metadata was included differed by source and by participant, and the metadata was provided uncurated.

The sequencing input was peripheral blood. This TCR derives from a woman between 50 and 59 years old who had recovered from COVID-19.

CDR3 loop: CASSYGTWNTGELFF. The DNA is as follows: TGTGCCAGCAGTTACGGGACATGGAACACCGGGGAGCTGTTTTTT. The sequence links TRBV5-4 to TRBJ2-2, with TRBD1 tentatively as D gene (6 bases match). V gives up 5 bases and J gives up 1 base, and the segment between their germline ends measures 12 bases. The CDR3 holds 15 amino acids from the cysteine to the phenylalanine. The CDR3 DNA has 45 bases and is translated from base 1. For CDR1 and CDR2, the germline V gene (reference sequence) lists SGHNT and YYREEE.